This is a list of T cell receptor beta chains from one sample in a study of blood T cells in healthy people across ages. TCRdb ran MiXCR on the 5' RACE reads and lists one entry per CDR3 protein. There are some 1.6 million distinct CDR3 sequences in the sample; 34% occur only once, and approximately 11% lies in the top ten. Material for sequencing was blood. All receptors come from a woman between 25 and 40 years old in good health. Both conserved end residues are part of each CDR3. The order of the fields is V gene, J gene, clone size, D gene, CDR3 protein, CDR3 DNA. The D gene is left open where the match is weak. Where a row states a size, it is once, few, many or the class of an expanded clone; other rows omit it.

v_gene: TRBV29-1
j_gene: TRBJ1-2
abundance: few
d_gene: .
CDR3aa: CSVAQGAQNYGYTF
CDR3nt: TGCAGCGTTGCCCAAGGGGCGCAGAACTATGGCTACACCTTC

v_gene: TRBV20-1
j_gene: TRBJ1-2
abundance: .
d_gene: .
CDR3aa: CSARAPKRWQGHGYTF
CDR3nt: TGCAGTGCTAGAGCCCCTAAACGGTGGCAGGGTCATGGCTACACCTTC

v_gene: TRBV19
j_gene: TRBJ2-1
abundance: .
d_gene: TRBD1
CDR3aa: CASSIVPGTGVNEQFF
CDR3nt: TGTGCCAGTAGTATAGTGCCCGGGACAGGGGTTAATGAGCAGTTCTTC

v_gene: TRBV28
j_gene: TRBJ2-5
abundance: few
d_gene: TRBD2
CDR3aa: CASSQRTSGRRETQYF
CDR3nt: TGTGCCAGCAGTCAGCGAACTAGCGGGAGGAGGGAGACCCAGTACTTC

v_gene: TRBV28
j_gene: TRBJ2-3
abundance: .
d_gene: TRBD2
CDR3aa: CASTTSGNSDTQYF
CDR3nt: TGTGCCAGCACGACTAGCGGGAACTCAGATACGCAGTATTTT

v_gene: TRBV5-1
j_gene: TRBJ2-5
abundance: many
d_gene: TRBD2
CDR3aa: CASSPRLAGGEETQYF
CDR3nt: TGCGCCAGCAGCCCCAGACTAGCGGGAGGCGAAGAGACCCAGTACTTC

v_gene: TRBV3-1
j_gene: TRBJ2-5
abundance: few
d_gene: .
CDR3aa: CASSLPPYKGRSPGETQYF
CDR3nt: TGTGCCAGCAGCCTCCCCCCCTACAAGGGGAGGTCTCCGGGAGAGACCCAGTACTTC

v_gene: TRBV5-4
j_gene: TRBJ2-3
abundance: .
d_gene: TRBD2
CDR3aa: CASSLEGLAGIDTQYF
CDR3nt: TGTGCCAGCAGCTTGGAAGGTTTAGCGGGGATAGATACGCAGTATTTT

v_gene: TRBV5-1
j_gene: TRBJ1-2
abundance: .
d_gene: .
CDR3aa: CASSLGTTTNYGYTF
CDR3nt: TGCGCCAGCAGCCTAGGGACAACGACTAACTATGGCTACACCTTC

v_gene: TRBV14
j_gene: TRBJ1-1
abundance: few
d_gene: .
CDR3aa: CASSRRTVNTEAFF
CDR3nt: TGTGCCAGCAGCCGACGGACGGTGAACACTGAAGCTTTCTTT

v_gene: TRBV29-1
j_gene: TRBJ2-7
abundance: few
d_gene: .
CDR3aa: CSVFKGGTYEQYF
CDR3nt: TGCAGCGTTTTCAAAGGGGGAACCTACGAGCAGTACTTC

v_gene: TRBV29-1
j_gene: TRBJ2-3
abundance: few
d_gene: TRBD2
CDR3aa: CSLREGGTDTQYF
CDR3nt: TGCAGCCTGCGGGAGGGAGGCACAGATACGCAGTATTTT

v_gene: TRBV7-9
j_gene: TRBJ2-1
abundance: few
d_gene: .
CDR3aa: CASSLVYSYGSSYNEQFF
CDR3nt: TGTGCCAGCAGCTTAGTATATAGCTACGGCAGCTCCTACAATGAGCAGTTCTTC

v_gene: TRBV4-2
j_gene: TRBJ2-5
abundance: few
d_gene: TRBD2
CDR3aa: CASSQELAEGFSAEETQYF
CDR3nt: TGTGCCAGCAGCCAAGAACTAGCGGAGGGCTTTTCTGCGGAGGAGACCCAGTACTTC

v_gene: TRBV27
j_gene: TRBJ2-2
abundance: .
d_gene: .
CDR3aa: CASSLAPGGPRGLFF
CDR3nt: TGTGCCAGCAGTTTAGCCCCGGGGGGCCCTAGAGGACTGTTTTTT

v_gene: TRBV7-6
j_gene: TRBJ2-1
abundance: few
d_gene: .
CDR3aa: CASSTPRVADYNEQFF
CDR3nt: TGTGCCAGCAGCACCCCTCGAGTGGCAGACTACAATGAGCAGTTCTTC

v_gene: TRBV6-5
j_gene: TRBJ1-2
abundance: few
d_gene: TRBD1
CDR3aa: CASSSGGSGNYGYTF
CDR3nt: TGTGCCAGCAGTTCAGGGGGCTCGGGGAACTATGGCTACACCTTC

v_gene: TRBV9
j_gene: TRBJ2-1
abundance: few
d_gene: .
CDR3aa: CASSGAQGGLNYNEQFF
CDR3nt: TGTGCCAGCAGCGGGGCCCAGGGGGGCCTAAATTACAATGAGCAGTTCTTC

v_gene: TRBV6-5
j_gene: TRBJ1-2
abundance: few
d_gene: TRBD1
CDR3aa: CASSRTGSDYTF
CDR3nt: TGTGCCAGCAGTAGGACAGGGAGCGACTACACCTTC

v_gene: TRBV7-9
j_gene: TRBJ2-7
abundance: .
d_gene: TRBD2
CDR3aa: CASSFSGRGSSYERYF
CDR3nt: TGTGCCAGCAGCTTTTCGGGGCGGGGGAGCTCCTACGAGCGGTACTTC

v_gene: TRBV6-6
j_gene: TRBJ2-3
abundance: .
d_gene: .
CDR3aa: CASSYSKFDQGQYF
CDR3nt: TGTGCCAGCAGTTACTCGAAGTTCGACCAAGGGCAGTATTTT

v_gene: TRBV14
j_gene: TRBJ1-2
abundance: .
d_gene: .
CDR3aa: CASSQDRDIINYGYTF
CDR3nt: TGTGCCAGCAGCCAAGACAGGGACATCATCAACTATGGCTACACCTTC

v_gene: TRBV6-6
j_gene: TRBJ2-3
abundance: .
d_gene: TRBD2
CDR3aa: CASSYPGRGVSTDTQYF
CDR3nt: TGTGCCAGCAGTTACCCTGGGCGGGGGGTCAGCACAGATACGCAGTATTTT

v_gene: TRBV28
j_gene: TRBJ2-7
abundance: .
d_gene: TRBD2
CDR3aa: CASSLLAGGLNEQYF
CDR3nt: TGTGCCAGCAGTTTACTAGCGGGAGGGTTGAACGAGCAGTACTTC

v_gene: TRBV30
j_gene: TRBJ2-1
abundance: many
d_gene: .
CDR3aa: CAWSERNGQFF
CDR3nt: TGTGCCTGGAGTGAGCGTAATGGGCAGTTCTTC

v_gene: TRBV6-1
j_gene: TRBJ2-5
abundance: few
d_gene: TRBD2
CDR3aa: CASRYAGGFQETQYF
CDR3nt: TGTGCCAGCAGATACGCGGGGGGGTTTCAAGAGACCCAGTACTTC

v_gene: TRBV11-1
j_gene: TRBJ2-7
abundance: few
d_gene: .
CDR3aa: CASSFGTGSEQYF
CDR3nt: TGTGCCAGCAGCTTCGGTACAGGGAGCGAGCAGTACTTC

v_gene: TRBV6-2/TRBV6-3
j_gene: TRBJ1-1
abundance: .
d_gene: TRBD1
CDR3aa: CASSRDSPNTEAFF
CDR3nt: TGTGCCAGCAGCCGGGACAGCCCTAACACTGAAGCTTTCTTT

v_gene: TRBV5-1
j_gene: TRBJ2-1
abundance: .
d_gene: .
CDR3aa: CASSFVDRYNEQFF
CDR3nt: TGCGCCAGCAGCTTCGTGGACAGATACAATGAGCAGTTCTTC

v_gene: TRBV24-1
j_gene: TRBJ2-3
abundance: .
d_gene: TRBD2
CDR3aa: CATSEAGGFTDTQYF
CDR3nt: TGTGCCACCAGTGAAGCGGGAGGGTTCACAGATACGCAGTATTTT

v_gene: TRBV2
j_gene: TRBJ1-6
abundance: .
d_gene: .
CDR3aa: CASSEEGAPLHF
CDR3nt: TGTGCCAGCAGTGAGGAGGGCGCACCCCTCCACTTT

v_gene: TRBV12-3/TRBV12-4
j_gene: TRBJ1-5
abundance: .
d_gene: .
CDR3aa: CASSLSTGQPQHF
CDR3nt: TGTGCCAGCAGTTTATCGACGGGACAGCCCCAGCATTTT

v_gene: TRBV20-1
j_gene: TRBJ2-7
abundance: many
d_gene: .
CDR3aa: CSARGRDTTYEQYF
CDR3nt: TGCAGTGCTAGAGGCCGGGACACAACCTACGAGCAGTACTTC

v_gene: TRBV20-1
j_gene: TRBJ2-7
abundance: few
d_gene: TRBD2
CDR3aa: CSARGSGEIYEQYF
CDR3nt: TGCAGTGCTAGGGGCAGCGGGGAGATCTACGAGCAGTACTTC

v_gene: TRBV29-1
j_gene: TRBJ2-1
abundance: .
d_gene: .
CDR3aa: CSLLENSRGEQFF
CDR3nt: TGCAGCCTTCTGGAAAACTCCCGAGGTGAGCAGTTCTTC

v_gene: TRBV3-1
j_gene: TRBJ2-3
abundance: few
d_gene: .
CDR3aa: CASSQVGIGGTDTQYF
CDR3nt: TGTGCCAGCAGCCAAGTTGGAATAGGGGGGACAGATACGCAGTATTTT

v_gene: TRBV4-1
j_gene: TRBJ2-3
abundance: .
d_gene: TRBD2
CDR3aa: CASSQGSGGPTDTQYF
CDR3nt: TGCGCCAGCAGCCAAGGGTCGGGAGGGCCGACAGATACGCAGTATTTT

v_gene: TRBV4-1
j_gene: TRBJ1-2
abundance: few
d_gene: .
CDR3aa: CASSQPTGINYGYTF
CDR3nt: TGCGCCAGCAGCCAACCCACAGGAATTAACTATGGCTACACCTTC

v_gene: TRBV6-5
j_gene: TRBJ2-3
abundance: few
d_gene: TRBD1
CDR3aa: CASAPEQGANTQYF
CDR3nt: TGTGCCAGCGCGCCGGAACAGGGGGCGAATACGCAGTATTTT

v_gene: TRBV5-6
j_gene: TRBJ2-5
abundance: few
d_gene: .
CDR3aa: CASPLGVETQYF
CDR3nt: TGTGCCAGCCCGCTCGGGGTTGAGACCCAGTACTTC

v_gene: TRBV9
j_gene: TRBJ2-1
abundance: .
d_gene: .
CDR3aa: CASSVAGESYNEQFF
CDR3nt: TGTGCCAGCAGCGTAGCGGGAGAATCCTACAATGAGCAGTTCTTC

v_gene: TRBV20-1
j_gene: TRBJ2-2
abundance: .
d_gene: TRBD2
CDR3aa: CSARVQGLVSGELFF
CDR3nt: TGCAGTGCTAGAGTGCAGGGACTAGTCTCCGGGGAGCTGTTTTTT

v_gene: TRBV28
j_gene: TRBJ2-5
abundance: many
d_gene: .
CDR3aa: CASSLKEQRRARHTRQRKETQYF
CDR3nt: TGTGCCAGCAGTTTAAAGGAACAACGGAGAGCCCGGCATACCCGACAGAGAAAAGAGACCCAGTACTTC

v_gene: TRBV6-5
j_gene: TRBJ2-7
abundance: .
d_gene: TRBD2
CDR3aa: CASSYLRTSSPGEQYF
CDR3nt: TGTGCCAGCAGTTACCTCCGGACTAGCAGTCCGGGCGAGCAGTACTTC

v_gene: TRBV5-6
j_gene: TRBJ1-2
abundance: few
d_gene: .
CDR3aa: CASSLGTANNYGYTF
CDR3nt: TGTGCCAGCAGCTTGGGGACAGCCAACAACTATGGCTACACCTTC

v_gene: TRBV6-1
j_gene: TRBJ2-5
abundance: .
d_gene: .
CDR3aa: CASSAPPLPGTHRDQYF
CDR3nt: TGTGCCAGCAGTGCCCCCCCCCTACCGGGAACCCACCGTGACCAGTACTTC

v_gene: TRBV29-1
j_gene: TRBJ1-6
abundance: .
d_gene: TRBD1
CDR3aa: CSVSFQTGSPLHF
CDR3nt: TGCAGCGTTTCATTCCAGACAGGGTCACCCCTCCACTTT

v_gene: TRBV5-1
j_gene: TRBJ2-1
abundance: .
d_gene: .
CDR3aa: CASSEDYPGVNEQFF
CDR3nt: TGCGCCAGCAGCGAGGACTATCCGGGAGTCAATGAGCAGTTCTTC

v_gene: TRBV6-5
j_gene: TRBJ2-3
abundance: few
d_gene: TRBD2
CDR3aa: CASSHQGSGENTDTQYF
CDR3nt: TGTGCCAGCAGTCACCAGGGAAGCGGGGAGAACACAGATACGCAGTATTTT

v_gene: TRBV29-1
j_gene: TRBJ1-2
abundance: few
d_gene: .
CDR3aa: CSVDIADSPHGYTF
CDR3nt: TGCAGCGTTGACATCGCGGATTCCCCCCATGGCTACACCTTC

v_gene: TRBV7-2
j_gene: TRBJ1-2
abundance: few
d_gene: TRBD1
CDR3aa: CASSSDRGWVGYTF
CDR3nt: TGTGCCAGCAGCTCGGACAGGGGTTGGGTAGGCTACACCTTC